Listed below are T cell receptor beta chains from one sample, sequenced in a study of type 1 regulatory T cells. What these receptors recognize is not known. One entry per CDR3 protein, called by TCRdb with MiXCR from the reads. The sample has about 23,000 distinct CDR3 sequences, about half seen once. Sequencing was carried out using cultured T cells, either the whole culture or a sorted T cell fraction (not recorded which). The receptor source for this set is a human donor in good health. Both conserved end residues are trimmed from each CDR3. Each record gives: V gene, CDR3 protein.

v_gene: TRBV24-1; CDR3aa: ATSDPGLLNEQF
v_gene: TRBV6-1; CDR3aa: ASSEDFGNTEAF
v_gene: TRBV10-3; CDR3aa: AISESWGSSYEQY
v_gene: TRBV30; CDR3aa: AWSPQGTTEAF
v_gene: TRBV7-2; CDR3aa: ASSLDRGVYEQY
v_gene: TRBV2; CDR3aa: ASIYRGANTEAF
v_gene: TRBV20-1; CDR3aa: SARDRRGGSVQETQY
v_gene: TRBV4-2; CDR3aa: ASSQEVGLAANEQF
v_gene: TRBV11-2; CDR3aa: ASSPKDGARARGYT
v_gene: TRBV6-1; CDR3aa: ASSQVGEVMTDTQY